Below, 26 T cell receptor beta chains from the same sample are listed, as sequenced in a study of blood T cell repertoires in COVID-19. Sequencing was performed with immunoSEQ multiplex PCR; in TCRdb, only in-frame clones are kept and a portion is missing. The sample shows 210,000 or so clones, 70% to 90% of them seen only once. The sequencing input was peripheral blood. The receptor source for this set is a man aged 45-65 years with COVID-19, enrolled during active disease.

This clone was seen once. The chain recombines TRBV6-6 with TRBJ2-3; D is possibly TRBD2 (6 bases). CDR1 is MNHNY and CDR2 is SVGAGI in the germline V gene (reference sequence). This CDR3 is built from 15 residues. With 4 bases removed from V and 4 bases from J, the gap between germline ends came to 15 bases. The CDR3 loop is CASSFRGKGSDTQYF. The CDR3 DNA sequence: TGTGCCAGCAGTTTCCGGGGGAAGGGGTCAGATACGCAGTATTTT.

The chain recombines TRBV25-1 with TRBJ1-5; the D is unclear. V was trimmed by 5 bases and J by 0 bases, leaving 8 bases between them. The CDR3 contains 14 residues. Germline assignment: CDR1 MGHDK and CDR2 SYGVNS. CDR3 amino acids: CASSFGGSNQPQHF. In nucleotides, the CDR3 is TGTGCCAGCAGTTTCGGCGGTAGCAATCAGCCCCAGCATTTT.

J is TRBJ2-7 and V is TRBV5-5, with no clear D. Trimming removed 4 bases at V and 4 bases at J, with 12 bases between. CDR1 is SGHKS and CDR2 is YYEKEE in the germline V gene (reference sequence). There are 13 residues in the CDR3. The CDR3 DNA follows: TGTGCCAGCAGCCTCCAACCGAGGTACGAGCAGTACTTC. Protein product: CASSLQPRYEQYF. Combining the CDR3 with reference TRBV5-5 and TRBJ2-7 gives the whole variable domain DAGVTQSPTHLIKTRGQQVTLRCSPISGHKSVSWYQQVLGQGPQFIFQYYEKEERGRGNFPDRFSARQFPNYSSELNVNALLLGDSALYLCASSLQPRYEQYFGPGTRLTVT.

This chain uses TRBV7-2 with TRBJ2-7, with no clear D. V gave up 2 bases and J gave up 0 bases, with 17 bases separating them. CDR1 and CDR2 (germline): SGHTA, FQGNSA. The CDR3 runs 17 residues. The CDR3 loop is CASSLSSLGGSSYEQYF. The CDR3 DNA reads TGTGCCAGCAGCTTATCAAGTCTCGGCGGTAGCTCCTACGAGCAGTACTTC. The whole variable domain, filled in from reference TRBV7-2 and TRBJ2-7, reads GAGVSQSPSNKVTEKGKDVELRCDPISGHTALYWYRQSLGQGLEFLIYFQGNSAPDKSGLPSDRFSAERTGGSVSTLTIQRTQQEDSAVYLCASSLSSLGGSSYEQYFGPGTRLTVT.

Remarks on this clone: The sample carries other DNA sequences with the same CDR3. The chain uses TRBV7-2 and TRBJ2-7; 11 bases align to TRBD2. The ends lost 2 bases at V and 3 bases at J; junction bases unmatched: 0. There are 14 residues in the CDR3. Germline assignment: CDR1 SGHTA and CDR2 FQGNSA. This chain's CDR3 is CASSLTSGGYEQYF. The CDR3 nucleotides read TGTGCCAGCAGCTTAACTAGCGGGGGCTACGAGCAGTACTTC.

The chain is built from TRBV3-1 (or the pseudogene TRBV3-2) and TRBJ2-4; D is uncertain. Germline V lookup: CDR1 LGHDT, CDR2 YNNKEL (reference sequence). Trimming stripped 0 bases from V and 0 bases from J, with 6 bases between. The CDR3 consists of 15 residues. The CDR3 DNA sequence: TGTGCCAGCAGCCAAGACCTAATAGCCAAAAACATTCAGTACTTC. This translates into CASSQDLIAKNIQYF.

This clone was counted only a few times. The chain recombines TRBV27 with TRBJ2-7; TRBD1 aligns across 9 bases. This CDR3 contains 16 residues. V was clipped by 4 bases and J by 3 bases; unmatched bases: 10. Per germline, CDR1 MNHEY and CDR2 SMNVEV (reference sequence). This CDR3 is CASSSFSGTGYYEQYF. In DNA form, the CDR3 reads TGTGCCAGCAGTTCTTTTTCCGGGACAGGGTACTACGAGCAGTACTTC.

This sequence joins TRBV5-4 and TRBJ2-7; 12 bases align to TRBD2. The germline V gene encodes CDR1 SGHNT and CDR2 YYREEE (reference sequence). After removal of 0 bases from V and 2 bases from J, the junction contained 3 bases not matched to a gene. The CDR3 totals 16 residues. The CDR3 coding sequence is TGTGCCAGCAGCTTGGGGGCTAGCGGGGGGGCCTACGAGCAGTACTTC. Translation gives CASSLGASGGAYEQYF.

V and J are TRBV11-2 and TRBJ2-7; D possibly corresponds to TRBD1 (6 bases). Germline CDR1 is SGHAT and CDR2 is FQNNGV. Trimming took off 5 bases at V and 1 base at J, with 21 bases between the two ends. The CDR3 covers 17 residues. The CDR3 region has the DNA TGTGCCAGCAGCCCACCTTCCTCCGGGACAAATTCCTACGAGCAGTACTTC. It is translated as CASSPPSSGTNSYEQYF.

The J gene is TRBJ2-5, the V gene TRBV18, with D maybe TRBD2 (6 bases). Trimming removed 6 bases from V and 1 base from J, with 12 bases in between. In germline, CDR1 is KGHSH, CDR2 LQKENI. This CDR3 is built from 14 residues. The CDR3 here is CASSQWGVQETQYF. The CDR3 nucleotides are TGTGCCAGCTCCCAGTGGGGGGTCCAAGAGACCCAGTACTTC.

The V gene is TRBV3-1 (or the pseudogene TRBV3-2), the J gene TRBJ2-7; 8 positions agree with TRBD1. V gave up 4 bases and J gave up 6 bases; unmatched junction bases: 8. The germline V gene has CDR1 LGHDT and CDR2 YNNKEL (reference sequence). This CDR3 is built from 14 residues. DNA of the CDR3: TGTGCCAGCAGCCGTCCAGGGGGCACGGGCGAGCAGTACTTC. It specifies CASSRPGGTGEQYF.

The genes are TRBV7-6 and TRBJ2-5; 16 nucleotides match TRBD2. CDR1 is SGHVS, CDR2 FNYEAQ, per germline. Germline trimming cut 3 bases from V and 5 bases from J; bases unmatched to any gene: 3. The CDR3 totals 16 residues. The CDR3 loop is CASSLGTSGGVETQYF. The CDR3 coding sequence is TGTGCCAGCAGCTTGGGGACTAGCGGGGGGGTGGAGACCCAGTACTTC.

The CDR3 DNA reads as TGCGCCAGCAGCTTGTCTAGCATTAACACAGATACGCAGTATTTT. This codes for CASSLSSINTDTQYF. The chain carries TRBV5-1 and TRBJ2-3, with D possibly matching TRBD2 (5 bases). The CDR3 has 15 residues. The V gene's germline CDR1 is SGHRS and CDR2 YFSETQ. Trimming shortened V by 1 base and J by 2 bases, and 11 bases separated the two germline ends.

The genes are TRBV6-2 or TRBV6-3 and TRBJ2-3; 14 bases align to TRBD2. The germline CDR1 and CDR2 sequences are MNHEY and SVGEGT. CDR3 length: 18 amino acids. V shed 5 bases, J shed 1 base, and the junction held 8 bases outside the gene matches. The CDR3 protein is CASSTTSGGARRTDTQYF. The CDR3, as DNA: TGTGCCAGCAGTACGACTAGCGGGGGGGCCCGTCGCACAGATACGCAGTATTTT.

The rearrangement joins TRBV18 to TRBJ1-1; unclear D gene. V shed 4 bases and J shed 0 bases, with 6 bases lying between them. From germline, CDR1 is KGHSH and CDR2 LQKENI. This CDR3 has 13 residues. The CDR3 sequence is CASSRQLNTEAFF. The CDR3, as DNA: TGTGCCAGCTCACGACAACTGAACACTGAAGCTTTCTTT.

The rearrangement uses TRBV21-1 and TRBJ2-7; the tabulated D call, TRBD2, remains unverified against the DNA. TRBV21-1 is flagged as a pseudogene. This CDR3 has 13 amino acids. Here the CDR3 reads CASSRTSGAEQYF. Here the CDR3 DNA reads TGTGCCAGCAGCCGGACTAGCGGGGCCGAGCAGTACTTC.

J is TRBJ2-3 and V is TRBV4-2; 7 bases are shared with TRBD2. The junction had 14 bases not matched to a gene; V was cut back by 4 bases and J by 1 base. In germline, CDR1 is LGHNA, CDR2 YNFKEQ. The CDR3 length is 18 residues. In DNA, the CDR3 is TGTGCCAGCAGCCTCTCCCCCTATGTGGCGGGGGGCACAGATACGCAGTATTTT. Translating it yields CASSLSPYVAGGTDTQYF.

The chain has TRBV24-1 and TRBJ2-3, with 9 bases that match TRBD1. The CDR3 has 18 residues. V lost 3 bases and J lost 1; bases outside the gene matches: 10. The germline gives CDR1 KGHDR, CDR2 SFDVKD. CDR3 bases: TGTGCCACCAGTGATCCCCTGCAAGACAGGGGGGGCACAGATACGCAGTATTTT. It specifies CATSDPLQDRGGTDTQYF.

There are a few counts of this clone. The chain has TRBV6-5 and TRBJ1-1; no reliable D call. The V and J ends lost 8 bases and 1 base respectively, with 11 bases between them. The CDR3 loop spans 13 amino acids. The germline CDR1 and CDR2 sequences are MNHEY and SVGAGI. CDR3 protein: CASSKGANTEAFF. As DNA, the CDR3 is TGTGCCAGCTCGAAGGGAGCGAACACTGAAGCTTTCTTT.

The chain combines TRBV11-1 with TRBJ2-1; D is unresolved. V was pared by 1 base and J by 8 bases, with 9 bases between. Germline-derived CDR1 and CDR2 are SGHAT and FQDESV (reference sequence). The CDR3 sequence is 13 residues long. The CDR3, as DNA: TGTGCCAGCAGCTTAGTGGCCCCCGATGAGCAGTTCTTC. It is translated as CASSLVAPDEQFF.

The chain links TRBV6-5 to TRBJ1-3; D is uncertain. Between the trimmed V and J ends, which lost 0 bases and 9 bases, there was a span of 15 bases. Per germline, CDR1 MNHEY and CDR2 SVGAGI. The CDR3 is 15 residues long. As DNA, the CDR3 is TGTGCCAGCAGTTACTCGGCCGGCTGGGCGGGCACCATATATTTT. As protein: CASSYSAGWAGTIYF.

This clone came up a few times. This chain links TRBV18 with TRBJ1-2; unclear D gene. The CDR3 runs to 12 residues. Germline V gene sequence: CDR1 KGHSH, CDR2 LQKENI. Deletions cut 7 bases from V and 4 bases from J, with 10 bases between. The DNA for the CDR3 is TGTGCCAGCTTTACCCCAGGCTATGGCTACACCTTC. Translating gives CASFTPGYGYTF. The variable domain in full, completed from reference TRBV18 and TRBJ1-2, reads NAGVMQNPRHLVRRRGQEARLRCSPMKGHSHVYWYRQLPEEGLKFMVYLQKENIIDESGMPKERFSAEFPKEGPSILRIQQVVRGDSAAYFCASFTPGYGYTFGSGTRLTVV.

The chain uses TRBV4-1 and TRBJ2-5; D gene uncertain. The CDR3 consists of 14 residues. Germline values: CDR1 MGHRA, CDR2 YSYEKL. Trimming removed 4 bases at V and 2 bases at J, with 11 bases between. CDR3 DNA: TGCGCCAGCAGCCCCCAGAAGTTTCAAGAGACCCAGTACTTC. This gives the protein CASSPQKFQETQYF.

The CDR3 sequence: CAWITPGGGEKLFF. The CDR3 coding sequence is TGTGCCTGGATCACCCCGGGGGGGGGTGAAAAACTGTTTTTT. The chain employs TRBV30 and TRBJ1-4, with a possible D match to TRBD1 (5 bases). The CDR3 is made up of 14 amino acids. The V gene lost 4 bases and the J gene lost 7 bases, with 16 bases spanning the gap. Germline loops: CDR1 GTSNPN, CDR2 SVGIG (reference sequence).

CDR3 in DNA: TGTGCCAGCAGCTTGCCCGGGAGTGCTTATGGCTACACCTTC. It encodes CASSLPGSAYGYTF. V usage is TRBV5-6 and J usage is TRBJ1-2; D ambiguous. V lost 1 base and J 5 bases, leaving 12 bases between the germline ends. The CDR3 is 14 residues long. The germline V gene has CDR1 SGHDT and CDR2 YYEEEE.

The chain joins TRBV30 to TRBJ2-7, with 7 bases lining up with TRBD1. With V trimmed by 2 bases and J by 0 bases, 13 bases remained unmatched. This CDR3 is 17 amino acids long. From germline, CDR1 is GTSNPN and CDR2 SVGIG (reference sequence). CDR3 residues: CAWSLPMTGSNSYEQYF. The CDR3 nucleotides read TGTGCCTGGAGTCTCCCCATGACAGGGAGTAACTCCTACGAGCAGTACTTC.